This T cell receptor (beta chain) was recorded in a study of blood T cell repertoires in COVID-19. Study-wide background: There were acute and convalescent COVID-19 samples, and they came from the United States, Italy and Spain.

Individuals in the exposed group had encountered a COVID-19 case within 2 weeks preceding study entry. V lost 0 bases and J 1 base, leaving 4 bases between the germline ends. Germline V CDR1 and CDR2: SGHVS, FQNEAQ. The CDR3 extends over 14 amino acids. Original handling: Reference gene primer amplification gave nucleated cell count estimates. Clones were read by immunoSEQ multiplex PCR, and TCRdb kept only the in-frame ones, dropping some. D and trimming were read from the DNA, whereas the V and J calls and clone size are those reported in that table. The data hold approximately 300,000 clones, with 90% observed a single time.

The TCR comes from a woman aged 25 to 39 who had been exposed to COVID-19. The chain employs TRBV7-8 and TRBJ1-3; D remains unclear. The sequenced material came from PBMCs or T cells enriched from blood (not recorded which). The CDR3 region is CASSLALSGNTIYF. Written as DNA, the CDR3 is TGTGCCAGCAGCTTAGCTCTTTCTGGAAACACCATATATTTT.